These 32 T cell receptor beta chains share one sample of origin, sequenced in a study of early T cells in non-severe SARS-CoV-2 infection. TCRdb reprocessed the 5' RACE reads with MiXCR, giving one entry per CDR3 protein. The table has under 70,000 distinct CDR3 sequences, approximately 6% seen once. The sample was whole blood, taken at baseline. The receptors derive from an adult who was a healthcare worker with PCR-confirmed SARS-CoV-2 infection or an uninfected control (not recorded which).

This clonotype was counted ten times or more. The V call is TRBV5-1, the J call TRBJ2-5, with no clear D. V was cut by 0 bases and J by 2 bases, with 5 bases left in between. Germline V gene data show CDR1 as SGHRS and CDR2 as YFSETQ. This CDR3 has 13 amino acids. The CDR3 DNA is TGCGCCAGCAGCTTGGCCCTACAAGAGACCCAGTACTTC. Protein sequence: CASSLALQETQYF.

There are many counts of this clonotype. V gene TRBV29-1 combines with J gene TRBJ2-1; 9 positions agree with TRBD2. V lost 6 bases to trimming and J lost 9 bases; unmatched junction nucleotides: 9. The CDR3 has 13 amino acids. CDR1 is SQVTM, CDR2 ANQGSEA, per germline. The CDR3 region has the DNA TGCAGCGTCTACGCTGTGGGACTAGCTGAGCAGTTCTTC. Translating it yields CSVYAVGLAEQFF.

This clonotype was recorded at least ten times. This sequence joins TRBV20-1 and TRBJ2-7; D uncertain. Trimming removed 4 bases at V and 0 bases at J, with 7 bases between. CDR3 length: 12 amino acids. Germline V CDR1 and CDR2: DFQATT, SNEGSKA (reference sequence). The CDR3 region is CSATDTSYEQYF. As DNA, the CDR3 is TGCAGTGCTACCGATACCTCCTACGAGCAGTACTTC.

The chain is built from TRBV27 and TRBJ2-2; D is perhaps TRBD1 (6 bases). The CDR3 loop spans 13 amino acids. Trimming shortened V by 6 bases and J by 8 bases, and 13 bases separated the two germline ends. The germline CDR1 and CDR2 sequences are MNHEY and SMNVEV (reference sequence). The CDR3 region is CASRQQGRGELFF. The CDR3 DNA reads TGTGCCAGCAGGCAACAGGGCCGAGGGGAGCTGTTTTTT.

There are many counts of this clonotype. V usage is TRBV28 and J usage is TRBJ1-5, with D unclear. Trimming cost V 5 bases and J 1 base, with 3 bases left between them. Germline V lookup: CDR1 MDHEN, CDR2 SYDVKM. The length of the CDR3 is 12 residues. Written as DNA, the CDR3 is TGTGCCAGCAGTGAGAGCAATCAGCCCCAGCATTTT. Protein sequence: CASSESNQPQHF. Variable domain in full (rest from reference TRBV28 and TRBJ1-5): DVKVTQSSRYLVKRTGEKVFLECVQDMDHENMFWYRQDPGLGLRLIYFSYDVKMKEKGDIPEGYSVSREKKERFSLILESASTNQTSMYLCASSESNQPQHFGDGTRLSIL.

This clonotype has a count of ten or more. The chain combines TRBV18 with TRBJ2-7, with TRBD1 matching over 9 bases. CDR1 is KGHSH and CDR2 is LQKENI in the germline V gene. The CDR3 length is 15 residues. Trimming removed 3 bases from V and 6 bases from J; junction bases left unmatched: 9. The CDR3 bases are TGTGCCAGCTCACCGGGGGGACAGGGAGTATTCGAGCAGTACTTC. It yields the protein CASSPGGQGVFEQYF.

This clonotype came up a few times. DNA for the CDR3: TGTGCCAGCAGCCCCGGGTACCAGATATACGAGCAGTACTTC. Protein product: CASSPGYQIYEQYF. The gene calls are TRBV7-9 and TRBJ2-7, with D uncertain. Looked up from germline, CDR1 is SEHNR and CDR2 is FQNEAQ (reference sequence). The CDR3 runs 14 residues. Trimming cost V 5 bases and J 4 bases, with 15 bases left between them.

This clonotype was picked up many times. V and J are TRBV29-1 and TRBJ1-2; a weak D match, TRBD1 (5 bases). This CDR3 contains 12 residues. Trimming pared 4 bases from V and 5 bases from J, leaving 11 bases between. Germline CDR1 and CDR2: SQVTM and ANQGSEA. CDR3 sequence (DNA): TGCAGCGTTGCTGGGGGGATTTATGGCTACACCTTC. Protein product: CSVAGGIYGYTF. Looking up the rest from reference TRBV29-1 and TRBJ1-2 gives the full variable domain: SAVISQKPSRDICQRGTSLTIQCQVDSQVTMMFWYRQQPGQSLTLIATANQGSEATYESGFVIDKFPISRPNLTFSTLTVSNMSPEDSSIYLCSVAGGIYGYTFGSGTRLTVV.

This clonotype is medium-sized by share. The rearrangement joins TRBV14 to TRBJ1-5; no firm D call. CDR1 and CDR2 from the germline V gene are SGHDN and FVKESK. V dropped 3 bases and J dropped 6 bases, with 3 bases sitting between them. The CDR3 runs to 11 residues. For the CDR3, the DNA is TGTGCCAGCAGCCAGGGTCAGCCCCAGCATTTT. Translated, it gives CASSQGQPQHF. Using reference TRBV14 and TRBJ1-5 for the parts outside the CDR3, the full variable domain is EAGVTQFPSHSVIEKGQTVTLRCDPISGHDNLYWYRRVMGKEIKFLLHFVKESKQDESGMPNNRFLAERTGGTYSTLKVQPAELEDSGVYFCASSQGQPQHFGDGTRLSIL.

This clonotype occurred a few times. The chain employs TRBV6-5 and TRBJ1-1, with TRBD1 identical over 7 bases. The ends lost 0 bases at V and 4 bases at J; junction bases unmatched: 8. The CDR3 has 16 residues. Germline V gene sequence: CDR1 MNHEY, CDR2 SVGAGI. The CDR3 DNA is TGTGCCAGCAGTTACTCGGGACAGAGGCGTCGCACTGAAGCTTTCTTT. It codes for CASSYSGQRRRTEAFF.

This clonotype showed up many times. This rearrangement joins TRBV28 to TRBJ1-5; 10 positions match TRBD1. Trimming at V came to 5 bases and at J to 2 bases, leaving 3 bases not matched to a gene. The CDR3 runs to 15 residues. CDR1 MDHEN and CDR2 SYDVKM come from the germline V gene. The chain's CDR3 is CASSDGQGGNQPQHF. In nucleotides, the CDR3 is TGTGCCAGCAGTGACGGACAGGGGGGCAATCAGCCCCAGCATTTT.

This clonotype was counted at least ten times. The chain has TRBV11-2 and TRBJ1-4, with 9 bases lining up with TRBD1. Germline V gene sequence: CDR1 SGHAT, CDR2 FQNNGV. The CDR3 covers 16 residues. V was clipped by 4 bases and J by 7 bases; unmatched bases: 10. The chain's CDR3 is CASSYFRTGVSEKLFF. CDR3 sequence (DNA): TGTGCCAGCAGCTACTTCCGGACAGGGGTTTCTGAAAAACTGTTTTTT.

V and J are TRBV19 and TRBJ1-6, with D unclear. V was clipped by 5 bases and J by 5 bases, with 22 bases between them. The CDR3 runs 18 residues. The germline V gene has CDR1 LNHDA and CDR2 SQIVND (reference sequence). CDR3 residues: CASSSRHPTRSNNSPLHF. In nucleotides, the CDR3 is TGTGCCAGTAGTTCCAGGCACCCGACGAGATCAAATAATTCACCCCTCCACTTT.

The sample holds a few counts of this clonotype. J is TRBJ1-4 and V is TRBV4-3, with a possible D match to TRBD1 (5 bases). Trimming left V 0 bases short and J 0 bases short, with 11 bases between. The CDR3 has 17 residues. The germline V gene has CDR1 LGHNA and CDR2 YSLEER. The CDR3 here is CASSQDRDASTNEKLFF. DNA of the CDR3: TGCGCCAGCAGCCAAGACAGGGACGCATCAACTAATGAAAAACTGTTTTTT.

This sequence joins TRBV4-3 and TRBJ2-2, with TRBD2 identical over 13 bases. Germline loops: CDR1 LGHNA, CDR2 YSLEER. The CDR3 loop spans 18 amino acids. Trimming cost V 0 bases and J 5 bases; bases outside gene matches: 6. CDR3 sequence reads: CASSQDTSGRASTGELFF. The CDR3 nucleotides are TGCGCCAGCAGCCAAGATACTAGCGGGAGGGCCTCTACCGGGGAGCTGTTTTTT.

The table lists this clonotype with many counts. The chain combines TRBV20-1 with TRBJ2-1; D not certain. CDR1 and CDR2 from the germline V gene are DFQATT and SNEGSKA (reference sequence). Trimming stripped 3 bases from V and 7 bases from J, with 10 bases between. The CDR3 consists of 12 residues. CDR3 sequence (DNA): TGCAGTGCTAGCGGACCAGCGAATGAGCAGTTCTTC. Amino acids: CSASGPANEQFF.

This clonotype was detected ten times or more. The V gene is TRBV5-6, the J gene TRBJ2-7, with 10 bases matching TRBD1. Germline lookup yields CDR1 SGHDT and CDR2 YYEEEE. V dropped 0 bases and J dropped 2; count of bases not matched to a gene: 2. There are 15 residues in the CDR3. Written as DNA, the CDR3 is TGTGCCAGCAGCTTGGGACAGGGGGCCACCTACGAGCAGTACTTC. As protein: CASSLGQGATYEQYF.

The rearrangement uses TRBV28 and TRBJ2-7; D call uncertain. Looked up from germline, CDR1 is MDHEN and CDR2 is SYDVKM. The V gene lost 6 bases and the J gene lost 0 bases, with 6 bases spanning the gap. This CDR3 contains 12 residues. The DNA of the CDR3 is TGTGCCAGCAGACCCAGCTCCTACGAGCAGTACTTC. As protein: CASRPSSYEQYF.

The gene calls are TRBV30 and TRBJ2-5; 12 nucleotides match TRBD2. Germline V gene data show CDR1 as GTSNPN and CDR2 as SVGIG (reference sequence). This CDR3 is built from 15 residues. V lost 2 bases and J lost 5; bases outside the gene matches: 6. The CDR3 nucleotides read TGTGCCTGGAGTCATGGACTAGCGGGAATGGAGACCCAGTACTTC. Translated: CAWSHGLAGMETQYF.

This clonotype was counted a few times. Written as DNA, the CDR3 is TGTGCCAGCAGCCACCCGGGACTAAGGGGGGAGCAGTACTTC. This sequence encodes CASSHPGLRGEQYF. V and J are TRBV5-4 and TRBJ2-7; tentatively, D is TRBD2 (7 bases). Per the germline V gene, CDR1 is SGHNT and CDR2 is YYREEE (reference sequence). V lost 4 bases and J 7 bases, leaving 18 bases between the germline ends. This CDR3 contains 14 residues.

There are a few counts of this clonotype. DNA of the CDR3: TGTGCCAGCAGTTACGAGCAGGCGTATGGCTACACCTTC. This translates into CASSYEQAYGYTF. The chain carries TRBV6-5 and TRBJ1-2; D gene uncertain. This CDR3 is 13 amino acids long. The germline V gene encodes CDR1 MNHEY and CDR2 SVGAGI. V lost 2 bases and J lost 5, with 9 bases in between.

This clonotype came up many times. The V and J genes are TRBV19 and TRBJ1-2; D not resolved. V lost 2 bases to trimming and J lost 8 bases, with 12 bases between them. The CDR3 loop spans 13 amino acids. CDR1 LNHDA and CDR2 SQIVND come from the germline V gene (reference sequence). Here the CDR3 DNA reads TGTGCCAGTAGTATATATGGCGGCGGGGGCTACACCTTC. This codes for CASSIYGGGGYTF.

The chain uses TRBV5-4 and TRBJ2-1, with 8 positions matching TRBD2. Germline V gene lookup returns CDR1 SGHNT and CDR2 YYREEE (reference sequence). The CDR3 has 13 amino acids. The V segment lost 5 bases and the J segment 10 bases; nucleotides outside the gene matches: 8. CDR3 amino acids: CASRNGRANEQFF. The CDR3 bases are TGTGCCAGCAGGAACGGGAGGGCCAACGAGCAGTTCTTC.

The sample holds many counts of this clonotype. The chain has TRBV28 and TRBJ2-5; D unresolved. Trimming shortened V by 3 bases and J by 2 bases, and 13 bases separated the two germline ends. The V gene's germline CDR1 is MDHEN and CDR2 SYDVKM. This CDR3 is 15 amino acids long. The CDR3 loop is CASSFPGGSQETQYF. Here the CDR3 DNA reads TGTGCCAGCAGTTTCCCAGGTGGCAGTCAAGAGACCCAGTACTTC.

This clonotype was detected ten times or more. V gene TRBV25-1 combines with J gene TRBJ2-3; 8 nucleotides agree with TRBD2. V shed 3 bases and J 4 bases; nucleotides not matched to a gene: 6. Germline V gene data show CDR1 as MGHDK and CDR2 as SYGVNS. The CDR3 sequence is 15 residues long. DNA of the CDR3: TGTGCCAGCAGTGATTGGCGGGAGGCCTCAGATACGCAGTATTTT. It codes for CASSDWREASDTQYF.

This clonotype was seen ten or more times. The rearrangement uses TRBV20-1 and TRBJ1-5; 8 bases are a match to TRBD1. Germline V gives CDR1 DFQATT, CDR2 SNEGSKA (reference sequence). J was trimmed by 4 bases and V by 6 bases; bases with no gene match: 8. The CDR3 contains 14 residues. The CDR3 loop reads CSALRTGRNQPQHF. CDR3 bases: TGCAGTGCCCTTCGGACAGGGCGGAATCAGCCCCAGCATTTT.

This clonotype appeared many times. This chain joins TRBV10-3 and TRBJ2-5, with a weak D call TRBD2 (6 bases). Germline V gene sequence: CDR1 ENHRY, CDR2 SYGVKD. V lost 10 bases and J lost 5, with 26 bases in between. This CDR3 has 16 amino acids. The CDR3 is CATGTSLGDFRETQYF. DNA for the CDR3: TGTGCCACCGGGACTTCTCTGGGGGATTTTCGGGAGACCCAGTACTTC.

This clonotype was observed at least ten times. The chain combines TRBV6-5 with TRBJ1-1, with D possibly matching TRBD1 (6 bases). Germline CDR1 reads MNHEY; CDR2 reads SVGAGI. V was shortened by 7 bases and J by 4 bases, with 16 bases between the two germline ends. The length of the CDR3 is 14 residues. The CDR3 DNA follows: TGTGCCAGCACGGTACAGGGAAGTGGCACTGAAGCTTTCTTT. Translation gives CASTVQGSGTEAFF.

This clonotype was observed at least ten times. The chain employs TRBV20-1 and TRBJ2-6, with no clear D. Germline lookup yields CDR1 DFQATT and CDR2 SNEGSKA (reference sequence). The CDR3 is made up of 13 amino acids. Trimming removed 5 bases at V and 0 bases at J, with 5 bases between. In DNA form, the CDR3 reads TGCAGTGCTGAGAGCTCTGGGGCCAACGTCCTGACTTTC. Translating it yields CSAESSGANVLTF.

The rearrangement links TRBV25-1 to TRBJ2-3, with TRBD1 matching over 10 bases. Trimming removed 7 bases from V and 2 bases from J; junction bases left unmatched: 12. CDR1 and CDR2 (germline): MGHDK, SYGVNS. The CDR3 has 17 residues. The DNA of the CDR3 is TGTGCCAGCACAGCCCCGCCCGGGACAGGGGACACAGATACGCAGTATTTT. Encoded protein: CASTAPPGTGDTDTQYF.

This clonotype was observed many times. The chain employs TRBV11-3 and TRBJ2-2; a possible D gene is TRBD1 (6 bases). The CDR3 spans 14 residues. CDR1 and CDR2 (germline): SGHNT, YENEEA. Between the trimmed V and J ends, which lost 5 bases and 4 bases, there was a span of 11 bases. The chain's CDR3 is CASSHGQSTGELFF. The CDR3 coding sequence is TGTGCCAGCAGCCATGGACAGTCCACCGGGGAGCTGTTTTTT.

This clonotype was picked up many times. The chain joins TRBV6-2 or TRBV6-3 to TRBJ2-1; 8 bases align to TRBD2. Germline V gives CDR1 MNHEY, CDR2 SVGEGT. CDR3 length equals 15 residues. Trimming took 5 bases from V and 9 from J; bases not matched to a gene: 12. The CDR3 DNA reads TGTGCCAGCAGTCGCGGAACGGGAGGGCCGGGTGAGCAGTTCTTC. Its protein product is CASSRGTGGPGEQFF.